This is a list of T cell receptor beta chains from one sample in a study of cytomegalovirus exposure and HLA in healthy donors. The data were produced by immunoSEQ multiplex PCR, yet TCRdb's version contains in-frame clones alone and is incomplete. The table records about 130,000 clones, over 75% of them present only once. Sequencing was performed on PBMCs. Receptor source: a middle-aged woman in good health and CMV-seropositive. Both conserved end residues are part of each CDR3.

NA | TRBV15 | 15 | CATSSRLAGTYEQYF
TRBJ2-5 | TRBV28 | 14 | CASSFLARQETQYF
TRBJ2-2 | TRBV30 | 14 | CASRPSANTGELFF
TRBJ2-7 | TRBV2 | 13 | CASRTSGMGEQYF
TRBJ2-1 | TRBV9 | 14 | CASSAPREGDRQFF
TRBJ1-2 | TRBV5-1 | 11 | CASSNGYGYTF
TRBJ2-2 | TRBV28 | 15 | CASSPGTSSAGELFF
TRBJ1-2 | TRBV9 | 15 | CASSVGAGVDYGYTF
TRBJ2-5 | TRBV7-8 | 13 | CASSRQGQGTQYF
TRBJ2-1 | TRBV7-8 | 17 | CASSYWGGLGGLSEQFF
TRBJ1-6 | TRBV5-1 | 15 | CASSLAGQGNSPLHF
TRBJ2-4 | TRBV5-4 | 16 | CASSQGQAGAKNIQYF
TRBJ1-4 | TRBV28 | 15 | CASAGTGGSNEKLFF
TRBJ2-7 | TRBV4-3 | 19 | CASSPTKSSGREPSYEQYF
TRBJ1-5 | TRBV6-5 | 15 | CASRAKTGLGQPQHF
TRBJ2-1 | TRBV27 | 15 | CASSFAAGGTNEQFF
TRBJ1-5 | TRBV19 | 16 | CASSSTQGRSNQPQHF
TRBJ2-7 | TRBV19 | 14 | CASSILRGSYEQYF
TRBJ2-5 | TRBV12-5 | 15 | CASGPGQRKQETQYF
TRBJ1-2 | TRBV7-9 | 15 | CASSASGGQNYGYTF
TRBJ2-3 | TRBV2 | 17 | CASTISPGRGGTDTQYF
TRBJ1-1 | TRBV5-1 | 13 | CASSPEGLTEAFF